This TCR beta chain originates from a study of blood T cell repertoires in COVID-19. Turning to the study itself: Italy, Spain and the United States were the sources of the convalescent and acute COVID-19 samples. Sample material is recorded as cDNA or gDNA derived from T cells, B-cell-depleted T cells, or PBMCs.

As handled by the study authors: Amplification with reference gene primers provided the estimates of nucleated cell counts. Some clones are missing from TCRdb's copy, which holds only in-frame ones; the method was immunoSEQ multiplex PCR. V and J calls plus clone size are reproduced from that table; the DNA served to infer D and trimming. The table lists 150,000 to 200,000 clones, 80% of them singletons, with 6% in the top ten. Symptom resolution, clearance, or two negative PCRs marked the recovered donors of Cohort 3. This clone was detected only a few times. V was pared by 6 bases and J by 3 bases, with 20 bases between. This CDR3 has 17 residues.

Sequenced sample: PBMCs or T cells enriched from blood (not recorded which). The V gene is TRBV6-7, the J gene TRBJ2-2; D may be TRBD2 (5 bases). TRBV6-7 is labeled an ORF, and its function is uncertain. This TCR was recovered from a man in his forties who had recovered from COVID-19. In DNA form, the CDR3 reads TGTGCCAGCAGCTCTTTAGGACCGGGGTCGTACACCGGGGAGCTGTTTTTT. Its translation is CASSSLGPGSYTGELFF.